The 15 T cell receptor beta chains below all came from one sample that was sequenced in a study of control samples from healthy donors and cancer patients. Libraries were prepared by immunoSEQ multiplex PCR; TCRdb keeps only in-frame clonotypes and omits some of them. The sample shows approximately 140,000 clones, 80% to 90% of them seen only once. Sequencing was performed on blood. The receptors stem from a woman aged 25 to 39 in good health.

The V call is TRBV4-1, the J call TRBJ2-3; D gene uncertain. The CDR3 spans 14 residues. Between the trimmed V and J ends, which lost 0 bases and 0 bases, there was a span of 4 bases. CDR1 is MGHRA and CDR2 is YSYEKL in the germline V gene. The CDR3 is CASSQEVSTDTQYF. The CDR3 DNA sequence: TGCGCCAGCAGCCAAGAGGTTAGCACAGATACGCAGTATTTT.

The chain carries TRBV6-5 and TRBJ2-5, with a tentative D call TRBD1 (6 bases). This CDR3 is built from 15 residues. Germline V gene data show CDR1 as MNHEY and CDR2 as SVGAGI. Trimming removed 4 bases at V and 5 bases at J, with 17 bases between. The CDR3 DNA sequence: TGTGCCAGCAGTTCCAGTACAGGGTTAGGGGAGACCCAGTACTTC. Encoded protein: CASSSSTGLGETQYF.

V usage is TRBV5-1 and J usage is TRBJ2-7; D might be TRBD1 (7 bases). The CDR3 consists of 14 residues. V was cut by 4 bases and J by 5 bases, with 16 bases left in between. Germline values: CDR1 SGHRS, CDR2 YFSETQ. The CDR3 bases are TGCGCCAGCAGCCCCGGGCAGGGGGGCGACGAGCAGTACTTC. Translation gives CASSPGQGGDEQYF.

The chain is built from TRBV19 and TRBJ2-4; unclear D gene. This CDR3 contains 15 residues. Germline loops: CDR1 LNHDA, CDR2 SQIVND (reference sequence). V dropped 7 bases and J dropped 0 bases, with 13 bases sitting between them. In nucleotides, the CDR3 is TGTGCCAGTATCAAGGGTTGGTTAGCCAAAAACATTCAGTACTTC. Translation gives CASIKGWLAKNIQYF.

The V and J genes are TRBV15 and TRBJ2-3; 11 bases are shared with TRBD2. This CDR3 spans 15 amino acids. V was clipped by 5 bases and J by 4 bases; unmatched bases: 5. From germline, CDR1 is LNHNV and CDR2 YYDKDF (reference sequence). The CDR3 sequence is CATSSRSGRADTQYF. The CDR3 coding sequence is TGTGCCACCAGCTCTCGTAGCGGGAGGGCAGATACGCAGTATTTT.

V gene TRBV11-3 combines with J gene TRBJ2-5; 8 bases are a match to TRBD2. This CDR3 has 15 residues. The trim removed 1 base at V and 5 bases at J, leaving 6 bases unmatched. Germline V gene sequence: CDR1 SGHNT, CDR2 YENEEA. CDR3: CASSLGAGVGETQYF. Written as DNA, the CDR3 is TGTGCCAGCAGCTTAGGAGCGGGAGTGGGCGAGACCCAGTACTTC.

This rearrangement joins TRBV19 to TRBJ1-1; D gene uncertain. V was pared by 1 base and J by 4 bases, with 10 bases between. This CDR3 spans 14 amino acids. CDR1 LNHDA and CDR2 SQIVND come from the germline V gene (reference sequence). In DNA, the CDR3 is TGTGCCAGTAGTATAGTCGCCGGGGTCACTGAAGCTTTCTTT. As protein: CASSIVAGVTEAFF.

The chain carries TRBV7-6 and TRBJ2-1, with a tentative D call TRBD1 (6 bases). Trimming took off 4 bases at V and 10 bases at J, with 11 bases between the two ends. This CDR3 comprises 12 residues. Per the germline V gene, CDR1 is SGHVS and CDR2 is FNYEAQ. This chain's CDR3 is CASSWEDREQFF. The CDR3 nucleotides are TGTGCCAGCAGCTGGGAAGACAGGGAGCAGTTCTTC.

The V gene is TRBV6-5, the J gene TRBJ1-5; D may be TRBD1 (6 bases). The germline gives CDR1 MNHEY, CDR2 SVGAGI. V gave up 6 bases and J gave up 4 bases, with 13 bases separating them. The CDR3 totals 14 residues. The DNA for the CDR3 is TGTGCCAGCAGCTCACGGACAGATAATCAGCCCCAGCATTTT. Protein: CASSSRTDNQPQHF.

The chain employs TRBV6-5 and TRBJ2-7; possible D gene TRBD1, 5 bases. This CDR3 comprises 15 residues. Trimming took 4 bases from V and 6 from J, leaving 19 bases between them. The germline V gene encodes CDR1 MNHEY and CDR2 SVGAGI. The CDR3 region is CASSSRLWGPGEQYF. Here the CDR3 DNA reads TGTGCCAGCAGTTCCCGTTTGTGGGGCCCCGGCGAGCAGTACTTC.

Comments on this clone: This specimen includes other DNA sequences encoding the same CDR3. J is TRBJ2-7 and V is TRBV3-1 (or the pseudogene TRBV3-2); 8 bases match TRBD2. Germline V gene sequence: CDR1 LGHDT, CDR2 YNNKEL (reference sequence). The CDR3 is 15 residues long. V dropped 0 bases and J dropped 6; count of bases not matched to a gene: 7. The CDR3: CASSQEVGLAGEQYF. In nucleotides, the CDR3 is TGTGCCAGCAGCCAAGAAGTAGGACTAGCTGGCGAGCAGTACTTC.

The V call is TRBV19, the J call TRBJ1-3, with D possibly matching TRBD1 (5 bases). V was clipped by 7 bases and J by 0 bases, with 16 bases between them. The CDR3 length is 16 residues. Germline V gene sequence: CDR1 LNHDA, CDR2 SQIVND (reference sequence). CDR3 coding DNA: TGTGCCAGTAAAGAGGGGCCCTTCATCTCTGGAAACACCATATATTTT. Protein: CASKEGPFISGNTIYF. Complete variable domain (other parts from reference TRBV19 and TRBJ1-3): DGGITQSPKYLFRKEGQNVTLSCEQNLNHDAMYWYRQDPGQGLRLIYYSQIVNDFQKGDIAEGYSVSREKKESFPLTVTSAQKNPTAFYLCASKEGPFISGNTIYFGEGSWLTVV.

The genes are TRBV3-1 (or the pseudogene TRBV3-2) and TRBJ2-7; TRBD2 matches at 10 bases. CDR3 length: 16 amino acids. The J segment lost 3 bases and the V segment lost 4 bases, leaving 9 bases of the junction unmatched. Germline CDR1 LGHDT, CDR2 YNNKEL (reference sequence). CDR3 loop: CASSLELAGGVYEQYF. CDR3 coding DNA: TGTGCCAGCAGCCTCGAATTAGCGGGAGGTGTCTACGAGCAGTACTTC.

The rearrangement links TRBV28 to TRBJ2-5; D unresolved. Trimming cost V 2 bases and J 5 bases, with 6 bases left between them. This CDR3 contains 12 residues. CDR1 MDHEN and CDR2 SYDVKM come from the germline V gene. CDR3: CASSLRVETQYF. DNA of the CDR3: TGTGCCAGCAGTTTAAGGGTCGAGACCCAGTACTTC.

The J gene is TRBJ1-4, the V gene TRBV18, with a possible D match to TRBD1 (6 bases). V shed 2 bases and J shed 8 bases, with 15 bases lying between them. The CDR3 totals 15 residues. Germline CDR1 and CDR2: KGHSH and LQKENI. CDR3 sequence (DNA): TGTGCCAGCTCACCAGGGGGCACGGGATCGGAAAAACTGTTTTTT. This sequence encodes CASSPGGTGSEKLFF.